Each of the 16 T cell receptor beta chains below was sequenced from the same sample in a study of T cell changes during pregnancy in multiple sclerosis. TCRdb's copy holds only in-frame clones and misses some; the assay was immunoSEQ multiplex PCR. Of around 26,000 clones in the sample, 75% to 90% were seen once. Sequencing was performed on CD4+ T cells from peripheral blood mononuclear cells, taken in the first trimester of pregnancy. These receptors came from a female donor in good health, enrolled as a control in a pregnancy study.

V is TRBV7-9 and J is TRBJ2-7; 7 bases are a match to TRBD1. The CDR3 is 14 residues long. CDR1 and CDR2 from the germline V gene are SEHNR and FQNEAQ (reference sequence). V shed 2 bases, J shed 3 bases, and the junction held 4 bases outside the gene matches. The CDR3 loop reads CASSLITGVYEQYF. CDR3 coding DNA: TGTGCCAGCAGCTTAATTACAGGGGTCTACGAGCAGTACTTC.

This chain joins TRBV5-1 and TRBJ2-6; maybe TRBD1 (5 bases). Looked up from germline, CDR1 is SGHRS and CDR2 is YFSETQ. This CDR3 spans 16 amino acids. V lost 2 bases and J lost 2, with 11 bases in between. CDR3 amino acids: CASSLRSGPGANVLTF. CDR3 in DNA: TGCGCCAGCAGCTTAAGATCAGGGCCTGGGGCCAACGTCCTGACTTTC.

This rearrangement joins TRBV6-6 to TRBJ1-5; 7 bases match TRBD1. Germline V CDR1 and CDR2: MNHNY, SVGAGI (reference sequence). There are 14 residues in the CDR3. The junction had 4 bases not matched to a gene; V was cut back by 5 bases and J by 3 bases. The CDR3 sequence is CASSQQGDNQPQHF. The CDR3 coding sequence is TGTGCCAGCAGTCAGCAGGGGGACAATCAGCCCCAGCATTTT.

The chain carries TRBV27 and TRBJ2-7, with 8 bases matching TRBD1. Trimming took 6 bases from V and 3 from J; bases not matched to a gene: 13. The CDR3 covers 16 residues. Germline V gene lookup returns CDR1 MNHEY and CDR2 SMNVEV (reference sequence). The DNA for the CDR3 is TGTGCCAGCAGACGCCTCGCCGGGACAGGTGTCTACGAGCAGTACTTC. It translates to CASRRLAGTGVYEQYF.

The chain is built from TRBV7-8 and TRBJ2-5, with D possibly TRBD1 on 5 matching bases. Trimming removed 5 bases at V and 2 bases at J, with 18 bases between. CDR1 and CDR2 from the germline V gene are SGHVS and FQNEAQ. CDR3 length equals 16 residues. CDR3 sequence: CASSTSRGIIQETQYF. The CDR3 nucleotides are TGTGCCAGCAGCACCAGTAGGGGCATAATACAAGAGACCCAGTACTTC.

The rearrangement joins TRBV5-1 to TRBJ1-1; 10 nucleotides line up with TRBD1. The CDR3 consists of 15 residues. Germline trimming cut 0 bases from V and 7 bases from J; bases unmatched to any gene: 6. CDR1 and CDR2 from the germline V gene are SGHRS and YFSETQ. DNA of the CDR3: TGCGCCAGCAGCTTGGCCCAGGGACAGGGGATTGAAGCTTTCTTT. This translates into CASSLAQGQGIEAFF.

The chain has TRBV15 and TRBJ1-1; tentatively, D is TRBD1 (6 bases). This CDR3 has 15 residues. Trimming shortened V by 0 bases and J by 1 base, and 9 bases separated the two germline ends. Germline CDR1 and CDR2: LNHNV and YYDKDF (reference sequence). The CDR3, as DNA: TGTGCCACCAGCAGAGATTGGACAGCGAACACTGAAGCTTTCTTT. Translated, it gives CATSRDWTANTEAFF.

This clone was detected a few times. The chain carries TRBV28 and TRBJ1-2; D is unclear. CDR1 is MDHEN and CDR2 is SYDVKM in the germline V gene. V was trimmed by 6 bases and J by 7 bases, leaving 9 bases between them. The CDR3 is 11 residues long. The CDR3 region has the DNA TGTGCCAGCAGGAGGTTGGGTGGCTACACCTTC. Protein sequence: CASRRLGGYTF.

The chain joins TRBV19 to TRBJ1-5; D unclear. Trimming took 3 bases from V and 9 from J, leaving 15 bases between them. The germline V gene encodes CDR1 LNHDA and CDR2 SQIVND (reference sequence). There are 14 residues in the CDR3. The CDR3 region is CASSIPGFPGPQHF. DNA for the CDR3: TGTGCCAGTAGTATTCCCGGGTTTCCCGGGCCCCAGCATTTT.

The chain joins TRBV5-1 to TRBJ1-2; the D gene is possibly TRBD1 (6 bases). Trimming pared 0 bases from V and 6 bases from J, leaving 6 bases between. Germline loops: CDR1 SGHRS, CDR2 YFSETQ. The CDR3 covers 12 residues. CDR3 sequence (DNA): TGCGCCAGCAGCTTGGACAGGGATGGCTACACCTTC. This codes for CASSLDRDGYTF.

The chain is built from TRBV7-9 and TRBJ2-1, with D possibly TRBD2 on 6 matching bases. The length of the CDR3 is 13 residues. CDR1 and CDR2 from the germline V gene are SEHNR and FQNEAQ (reference sequence). V was shortened by 5 bases and J by 7 bases, with 12 bases between the two germline ends. The CDR3: CASSPLSGNEQFF. CDR3 coding DNA: TGTGCCAGCAGCCCCCTTAGCGGAAATGAGCAGTTCTTC.

V and J are TRBV5-1 and TRBJ2-5; 11 positions match TRBD2. Germline V gene sequence: CDR1 SGHRS, CDR2 YFSETQ. The ends lost 4 bases at V and 9 bases at J; junction bases unmatched: 8. This CDR3 is 14 amino acids long. The CDR3 sequence is CASSKTSGAQAQYF. CDR3 DNA: TGCGCCAGCAGCAAGACTAGCGGGGCGCAGGCCCAGTACTTC.

This chain connects TRBV2 to TRBJ2-5; 13 positions agree with TRBD2. The junction had 7 bases not matched to a gene; V was cut back by 5 bases and J by 7 bases. This CDR3 is built from 15 residues. Germline V gene sequence: CDR1 SNHLY, CDR2 FYNNEI. The CDR3 region is CASSYTSGGGGTQYF. Written as DNA, the CDR3 is TGTGCCAGCAGTTACACTAGCGGGGGGGGCGGGACCCAGTACTTC.

V and J are TRBV20-1 and TRBJ2-7; tentatively, D is TRBD2 (5 bases). The CDR3 covers 11 residues. The germline gives CDR1 DFQATT, CDR2 SNEGSKA (reference sequence). V was shortened by 7 bases and J by 4 bases, with 11 bases between the two germline ends. The CDR3 spells CSVHRGYEQYF. CDR3 bases: TGCAGTGTGCACCGGGGATACGAGCAGTACTTC.

The chain recombines TRBV4-2 with TRBJ1-5; the match to TRBD1 covers 7 bases. The CDR3 is 15 residues long. Germline V lookup: CDR1 LGHNA, CDR2 YNFKEQ. V dropped 2 bases and J dropped 4; count of bases not matched to a gene: 5. CDR3: CASSQKLQGNQPQHF. The DNA for the CDR3 is TGTGCCAGCAGCCAAAAACTACAGGGGAATCAGCCCCAGCATTTT.

This chain uses TRBV29-1 with TRBJ2-3, with TRBD2 matching over 10 bases. The CDR3 totals 17 residues. The V gene's germline CDR1 is SQVTM and CDR2 ANQGSEA. V lost 1 base, J lost 5 bases, and 12 bases stayed unmatched. This chain's CDR3 is CSVEGWWASGRRDTQYF. Here the CDR3 DNA reads TGCAGCGTTGAAGGGTGGTGGGCTAGCGGGAGAAGAGATACGCAGTATTTT.